The clone carrying this TCR beta chain was detected a few times. Its antigen is as yet unknown. The sample comes from a study of T cells in Graves' hyperthyroidism and ophthalmopathy. Study outcomes and limitations: Most expanded thyroid clonotypes above 0.001 recurred in blood.

Amplification targeted TCR beta CDR3 regions from RNA transcripts. The HTBI set primed first-round TCR CDR3 RT-PCR. TCRdb itself ran the multiplex PCR reads through MiXCR, one entry per CDR3 protein. The sample has about 250,000 distinct CDR3 sequences; 13% to 15% are singletons. Diagnosis of hyperthyroidism was new in patients aged 18 to 65, and its duration was under 2 months. Diagnosis relied on clinical symptoms, serum thyroxine and TRAb, thyroid ultrasound and orbital computed tomography. This receptor was taken from a woman aged 45 to 65 with Graves' hyperthyroidism that later progressed to Graves' ophthalmopathy. The sequenced material came from blood.

As DNA, the CDR3 is TGTGCCAGCAGCTTGGAGTGGAATACGCAGTATTTT. This translates into CASSLEWNTQYF. The V call is TRBV11-2, the J call TRBJ2-3, with D hard to call. Germline values: CDR1 SGHAT, CDR2 FQNNGV. The ends were cut back, 3 bases at V and 7 bases at J, with 8 bases in the middle. The CDR3 consists of 12 residues.